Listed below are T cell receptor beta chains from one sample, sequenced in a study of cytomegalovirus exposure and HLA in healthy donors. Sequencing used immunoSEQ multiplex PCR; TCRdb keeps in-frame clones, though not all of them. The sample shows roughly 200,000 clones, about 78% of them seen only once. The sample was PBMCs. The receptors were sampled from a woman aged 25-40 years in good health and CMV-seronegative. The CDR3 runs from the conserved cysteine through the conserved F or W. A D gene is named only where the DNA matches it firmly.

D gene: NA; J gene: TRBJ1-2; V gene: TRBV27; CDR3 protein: CASSPRRDYGYTF
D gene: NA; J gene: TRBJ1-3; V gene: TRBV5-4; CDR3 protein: CASSLGQSSGNTIYF
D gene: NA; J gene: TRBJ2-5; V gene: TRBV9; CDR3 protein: CASSVAPRGETQYF
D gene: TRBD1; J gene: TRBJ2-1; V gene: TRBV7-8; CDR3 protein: CASSPRDRIYNEQFF
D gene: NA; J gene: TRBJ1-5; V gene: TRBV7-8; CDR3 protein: CASSHRLRVPNQPQHF
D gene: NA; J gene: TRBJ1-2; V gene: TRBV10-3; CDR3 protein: CAISDRGSYGYTF
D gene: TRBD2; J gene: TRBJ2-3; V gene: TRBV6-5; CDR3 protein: CASSYSLAGEADTQYF
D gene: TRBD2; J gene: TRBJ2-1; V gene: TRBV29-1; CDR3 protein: CSVGTSGEQFF
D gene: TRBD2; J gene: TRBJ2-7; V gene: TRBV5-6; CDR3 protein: CASSSIGTSGYEQYF
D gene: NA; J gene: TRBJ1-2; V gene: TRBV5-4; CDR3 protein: CASSPPRGIDYTF
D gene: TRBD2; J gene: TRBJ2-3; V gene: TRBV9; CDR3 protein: CASRGRGSTDTQYF
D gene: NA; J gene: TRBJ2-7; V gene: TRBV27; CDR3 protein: CASSLYVGAVDEQYF
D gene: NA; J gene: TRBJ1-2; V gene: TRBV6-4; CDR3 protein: CASSGGDNGYPF
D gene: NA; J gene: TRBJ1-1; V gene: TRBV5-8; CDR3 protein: CASSLRPLPGSEAFF
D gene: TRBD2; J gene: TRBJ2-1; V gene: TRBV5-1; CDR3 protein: CASSAQLATDSQFF
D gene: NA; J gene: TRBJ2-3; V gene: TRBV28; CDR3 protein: CASSFTGIGTQYF
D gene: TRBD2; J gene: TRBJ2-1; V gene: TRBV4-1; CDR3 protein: CASSQGLAGFRSSYNEQFF
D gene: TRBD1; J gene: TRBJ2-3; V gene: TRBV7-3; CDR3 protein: CASSFRGRDRGMIDTQYF
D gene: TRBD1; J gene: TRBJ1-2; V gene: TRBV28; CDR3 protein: CASSPTGDYGYTF
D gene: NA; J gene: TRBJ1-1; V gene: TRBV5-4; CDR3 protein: CATLGRGAEAFF
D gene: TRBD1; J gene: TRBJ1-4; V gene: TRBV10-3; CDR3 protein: CAITDRGLKSGDEKLFF
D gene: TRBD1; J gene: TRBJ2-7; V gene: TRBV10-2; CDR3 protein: CASSGDREGEQYF
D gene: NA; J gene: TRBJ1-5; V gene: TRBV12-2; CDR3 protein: CASRLAEYSNQPQHF
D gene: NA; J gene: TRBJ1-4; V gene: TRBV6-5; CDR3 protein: CASSRIQGRGEKLFF
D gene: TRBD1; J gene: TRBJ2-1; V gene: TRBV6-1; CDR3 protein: CASSSNRGQEGFF
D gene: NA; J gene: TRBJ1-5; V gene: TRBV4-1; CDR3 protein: CASSQVQGSDQPQHF
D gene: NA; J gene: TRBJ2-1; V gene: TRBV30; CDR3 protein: CASGRNEQFF
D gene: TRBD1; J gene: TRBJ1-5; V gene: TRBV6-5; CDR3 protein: CANSTQGSNQPQHF
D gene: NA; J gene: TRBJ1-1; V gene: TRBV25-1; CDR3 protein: CASSDLGQGGSTEAFF
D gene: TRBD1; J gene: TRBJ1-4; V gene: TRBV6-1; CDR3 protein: CASSDQGAAAEKLFF
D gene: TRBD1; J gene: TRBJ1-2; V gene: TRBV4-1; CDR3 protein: CASSPHTGQGIGAGYTF
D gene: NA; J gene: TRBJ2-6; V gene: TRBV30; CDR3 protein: CAIRWLSGANVLTF
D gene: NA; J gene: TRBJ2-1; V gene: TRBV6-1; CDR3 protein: CASRVAALNEQFF
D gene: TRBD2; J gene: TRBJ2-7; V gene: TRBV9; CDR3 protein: CASSFRAGVSYEQYF
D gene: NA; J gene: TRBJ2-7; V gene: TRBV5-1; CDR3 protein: CASSLTGYEQYF
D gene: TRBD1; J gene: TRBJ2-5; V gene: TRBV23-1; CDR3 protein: CASSHPWDRETQYF
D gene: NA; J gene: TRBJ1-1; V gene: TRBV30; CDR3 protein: CAWSVLVGVTAFF
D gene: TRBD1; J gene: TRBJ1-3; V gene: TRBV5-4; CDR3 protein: CASSLALGQGGGNTIYF
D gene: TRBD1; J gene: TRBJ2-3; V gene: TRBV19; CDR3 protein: CASSRTGGSTDTQYF
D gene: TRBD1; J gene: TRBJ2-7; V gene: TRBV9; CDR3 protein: CASSVGMTGGIYEQYF
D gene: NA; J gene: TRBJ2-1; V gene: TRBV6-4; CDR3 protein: CASSDSLGQADEQFF
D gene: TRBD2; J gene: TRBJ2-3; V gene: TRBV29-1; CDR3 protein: CSVEGLAADTQYF
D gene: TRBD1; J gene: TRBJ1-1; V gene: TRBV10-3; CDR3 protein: CAISDGTAEAFF
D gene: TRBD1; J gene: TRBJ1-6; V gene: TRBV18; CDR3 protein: CASSARTGADSPLHF